The source of this TCR beta chain is a study of cytomegalovirus exposure and HLA in healthy donors (TCRdb year 2017). About the investigation overall: An earlier analysis of 550 to 700 of the donors reported roughly 300 Gb of sequence data and more than 90 million unique TCR beta sequences from roughly 200 million T cells. About 280 gigabases of sequencing data and around 90 million unique TCR sequences made up an early release that covered several hundred HLA-typed donors. Among the roughly 400 genotyped donors, around 81% belonged to the genetic ancestry cluster associated with self-reported Caucasian donors. The study was designed to test whether signatures of past pathogen exposure could be identified by cataloging public T cell receptors. Using immunosequencing, the study profiled T cell repertoires from 500 to 800 subjects and related those repertoires to cytomegalovirus serostatus. A separate validation cohort of approximately 120 different subjects was used in addition to the roughly 640-subject first cohort. The study combined high-throughput TCR immunosequencing, statistical association of individual TCRs with disease status, and machine learning to predict cytomegalovirus infection status. In a later analysis, previously published TCR beta repertoires from 550 to 700 donors were re-analyzed and high-resolution HLA genotyping was added so that TCR occurrence patterns could be studied. In the later analysis, no new phenotypic data were used to find candidate immune exposures; instead, reliance was placed on TCR beta sequences and their occurrence across donors. In an earlier analysis of 587 of the donors, high-throughput TCR beta sequencing was used to judge whether each TCR beta V gene segment behaved as functional or pseudogenic. Donor age, sex, ethnicity and CMV serostatus were compiled together with the repertoire data. A later genetic analysis used genome-wide SNP genotypes for about 60% of the roughly 700 donors, treating that subset as a discovery cohort. All discovery cohort repertoires had been generated using a single sequencing platform. HLA typing covered class I and class II loci at four-digit resolution. Typing coverage differed by locus: A, B, C, DRB1 and DQB1 were typed in about 620-640 donors, DQA1 in 522, DPA1 in 600 to 610, and DPB1 in 472. Four to six DR-DQ haplotypes were handled as single units for association and clustering, since linkage in the cohort was strong. Among some 400 genotyped donors of the cohort, an average of around 250,000 unique TCR beta nucleotide sequences was sequenced per donor, of which approximately 19% were non-productive.

Concerning this clone itself: Its recognized antigen is unknown. Per-base quality was not reported, and no clone a single base away is much larger than it.

As encoded in the germline V gene (reference sequence), CDR1 is SEHNR while CDR2 is FQNEAQ. Trimming leaves V shorter by 6 bases and J shorter by 4 bases, with the junction holding 4 bases beyond the gene matches. From cysteine to phenylalanine, the CDR3 is 13 amino acids long. Kept here is only the CDR3 DNA, which spans 39 bases and is read in frame from base 1. Library generation was performed with the immunoSEQ multiplex PCR assay. For the multiplex PCR, a mixture combining 60 forward primers for TCR Vbeta segments and 13 reverse primers for TCR Jbeta segments was used. The CDR3 region of rearranged TCR beta genes was amplified from genomic DNA by a multiplex PCR assay. Amplified TCR beta libraries were sequenced as 87-base-pair reads on the Illumina HiSeq System. The study's own analysis went as follows. In a later analysis, 77 million or so unique TCR beta chains were counted across the roughly 610 repertoires, and around 11 million of these chains were shared by at least two donors. Raw reads were error-corrected and collapsed into unique sequences by a nearest-neighbor algorithm in which closely related sequences were merged to remove PCR and sequencing errors. V, D and J gene segments were assigned by aligning CDR3 sequences to IMGT reference sequences. For a sequence to be retained, a match of at least six nucleotides was required to both a V gene segment and a J gene segment. Rearrangements were classified as productive when the CDR3 lacked stop codons and remained in frame with V and J, and all other rearrangements were classified as non-productive. CDR3 was defined according to IMGT convention as the region running from the second conserved V-encoded cysteine to the conserved J-encoded phenylalanine. The earlier analysis of more than 450 of the donors excluded sequences that lacked an unambiguous match to a single V gene segment. An earlier analysis of just under 600 of the donors called V segments functional above 56.7% productive rearrangements and segregating when the between-donor standard deviation exceeded 5%. A statistical classification framework was developed to diagnose cytomegalovirus status using the catalog of TCR beta chain sequences. A later analysis assigned V and J genes by comparing TCR nucleotide sequences with IMGT/GENE-DB human TR gene sequences. The TCRdist pipeline was used in a later analysis to assign CDR3 sequences and most-parsimonious VDJ recombination scenarios. In a later analysis, each TCR beta chain was defined by its CDR3 amino acid sequence together with its V-gene family, and reads without a unique V-gene family were excluded. To address suspected cross-contamination and a sequencing artifact, a later analysis removed over 500 highly shared, low-generation-probability nucleotide sequences. For each public chain, a later analysis derived a clonal expansion index from normalized ranks of inferred template counts within each repertoire. Generation probabilities in a later analysis came from a VDJ recombination model fitted to out-of-frame rearrangements, and those results were checked against IGoR. A later analysis scored TCR-TCR, TCR-HLA and TCR-CMV co-occurrence with hypergeometric tests, applying a repertoire-size bias correction to TCR pairs. A later analysis estimated false discovery rates by permuting HLA or CMV assignments 20 times. In a later analysis, co-occurring TCRs were grouped using DBSCAN, and TCRdist sequence similarity was added for clustering within HLA-allele-positive subsets. Repertoires with fewer than 30,000 or more than 120,000 public chains were left out of co-occurrence clustering, as were five repertoires with anomalous nucleotide sharing. What TCRdb holds here is the immuneACCESS table cut down to in-frame rearrangements. Part of the clones is not present; checked against another copy, under half of the missing clones reflect an unresolved V gene, and the others are unexplained. The V and J calls and clone size are taken from that table; D and trimming were inferred from the DNA. The sample has about 160,000 clones on record, 70% to 85% of them singletons. Approximately 1.5% of the sample lies in the top ten.

The cohort consisted of some 670 healthy bone marrow donors. Cohort members were all nominally healthy when sampled, although unrecorded immune exposures were likely present. The donor was CMV seronegative and belonged to the group of 352 seronegative cohort members. Each donor provided a peripheral blood sample, and peripheral blood mononuclear cells were used for TCR beta sequencing. The Qiagen DNeasy Blood Extraction Kit was used to extract genomic DNA from the blood cell samples. Study-wide conclusions, independent of this receptor: This cohort had only TCR beta chains sequenced, and the lack of alpha or paired-chain data limited which features could be detected. In a later genetic analysis, a missense DCLRE1C variant was associated with V-gene and J-gene trimming of TCR beta chains, and the association was replicated in an independent cohort. In a later analysis, HLA-associated TCR beta chains were found to be more clonally expanded and to have lower generation probabilities than equally common non-associated chains. The classifier was reported to diagnose cytomegalovirus status with high specificity and sensitivity in both the original and validation cohorts. Across donors, most TCR sequences were observed very rarely, whereas some public TCRs were present in many individuals. In a later analysis, several top co-occurrence clusters were reported to appear linked to parvovirus B19, influenza, CMV and Epstein-Barr virus. In the study, some 180 TCR beta chains were listed as associated with cytomegalovirus. According to a later genetic analysis, donors in an Asian-associated ancestry cluster had fewer N-insertions in productive TCRs than the approximately 610-donor mean. When HLA alleles, especially DR and DQ, strongly co-occurred, attributing TCR associations to individual alleles was difficult. A later analysis associated about 17,000 TCR beta sequences with specific HLA alleles at a false discovery rate of 0.05. Correlated functional status among segregating V segments might be attributable to linkage disequilibrium, but an unknown experimental factor could not be ruled out. Approximately 18 rarely observed V segments, including chromosome 9 orphons, were excluded from the earlier analysis of about 500 of the donors because counts were too low. In vitro tests confirmed that three of the cytomegalovirus-associated TCR beta chains recognize cytomegalovirus antigens. An earlier analysis of some 560 of the donors showed that most TCR beta V segments appeared in productive rearrangements either about 87% or about 30% of the time, which broadly matched IMGT annotations. In a later analysis, TCR association rates were found to vary across HLA loci, with the most associated TCRs seen for DRB1 alleles and the fewest for HLA-C alleles. A group of highly shared sequence variants was considered likely to be a technical artifact of the sequencing pipeline. Presence/absence analyses assumed roughly uniform sequencing depth across donors, an assumption that may not hold. CMV serostatus was the only immune exposure information available for the cohort. Because HLA typing was unavailable for some donors at each locus, only the typed subset was used in association tests. A further reported finding was that TCR beta sequences accurately predicted the HLA-A and HLA-B alleles for most subjects in the first cohort. A later analysis found that most CMV-associated TCR beta chains appeared HLA-restricted, with HLA associations seemingly driven largely by CMV exposure. Some IMGT-functional V segments, including TRBV6-2 and TRBV6-3, could not be distinguished by the 87-base-pair reads and were therefore excluded. According to the authors, the approach could potentially be generalized to other disease states and immunological phenotypes.

The sequence was collected from a male donor in good health and CMV-seronegative. Sequencing used PBMCs. The sequence is built from TRBV7-9 and TRBJ2-5; 8 nucleotides in the junction match TRBD2. The DNA sequence is as follows: TGTGCCAGCAGTTCGAGCGGGGGAGAGACCCAGTACTTC. Its protein reads: CASSSSGGETQYF.